The TCR beta chain under discussion was sequenced for a study of T cell repertoires in cytomegalovirus infection. On the study more broadly: Indications of both CMV infection and matching HLA type were provided by public TCR beta signatures.

TCRdb analysed the reads with MiXCR anew, one entry per CDR3 protein. Among fewer than 30,000 distinct CDR3 sequences listed, under 20% were seen once. This clonotype has more than one count but fewer than ten. Its antigen is not identified. The V gene lost 3 bases and the J gene lost 4 bases, with 15 bases spanning the gap. The CDR3 loop spans 16 amino acids. The clonotype comes from a human donor in good health (CMV status not recorded). Some clones in this sample may be carry-over from other donors' samples. The gene calls are TRBV12-3 or TRBV12-4 and TRBJ2-2; D could derive from TRBD1 or TRBD2 (6 bases each). The input for sequencing was CD8+ T cells from cultured PBMCs, taken from culture after CMV antigen stimulation. In nucleotides, the CDR3 is TGTGCCAGCAGTTTTCTAAGGGGGAGGAGCACCGGGGAGCTGTTTTTT. This translates into CASSFLRGRSTGELFF.